This T cell receptor beta chain was found in a study of blood T cell repertoires in COVID-19. Whole-study context: Specimens from acute and convalescent COVID-19 originated in the United States, Italy and Spain. PBMCs, B-cell-depleted T cells, or T cells were the source of the cDNA or gDNA that made up the material.

Germline V CDR1 and CDR2: SGHTA, FQGNSA. There are 14 residues in the CDR3. V lost 5 bases, J lost 3 bases, and 10 bases lay in between. Per the authors' pipeline: Nucleated cell number was recorded as an estimate derived from reference gene primer amplification. This table comes from immunoSEQ multiplex PCR, and its TCRdb copy is limited to in-frame clones, with some not included. D and trimming were read from the DNA, whereas the V and J calls and clone size are those reported in that table. The sample contains more than 85,000 clones, around 87% of which appear only once. The sample consisted of peripheral blood. The TCR originated in a man aged 50 to 60 with active or convalescent COVID-19. The chain couples TRBV7-2 to TRBJ1-4, with D uncertain. CDR3 protein: CASSRDWANEKLFF. The CDR3 coding sequence is TGTGCCAGCAGCCGGGATTGGGCTAATGAAAAACTGTTTTTT.